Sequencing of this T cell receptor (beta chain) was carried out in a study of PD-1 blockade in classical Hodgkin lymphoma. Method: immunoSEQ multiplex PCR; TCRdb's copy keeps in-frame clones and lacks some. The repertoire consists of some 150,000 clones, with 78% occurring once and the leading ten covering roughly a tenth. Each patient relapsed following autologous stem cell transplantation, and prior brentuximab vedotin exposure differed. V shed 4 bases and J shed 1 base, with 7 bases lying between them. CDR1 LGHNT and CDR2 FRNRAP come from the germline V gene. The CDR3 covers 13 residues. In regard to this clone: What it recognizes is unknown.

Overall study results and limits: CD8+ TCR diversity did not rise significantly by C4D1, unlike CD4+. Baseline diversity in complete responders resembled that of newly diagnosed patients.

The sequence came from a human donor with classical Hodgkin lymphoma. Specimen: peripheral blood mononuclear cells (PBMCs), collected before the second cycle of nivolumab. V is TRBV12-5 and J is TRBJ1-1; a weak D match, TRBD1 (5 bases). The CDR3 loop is CASGWGGNTEAFF. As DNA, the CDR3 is TGTGCTAGTGGTTGGGGGGGGAACACTGAAGCTTTCTTT.